The 31 T cell receptor beta chains in this list originate from one sample, sequenced in a study of blood T cell repertoires in COVID-19. TCRdb keeps only in-frame clones here, not all; method: immunoSEQ multiplex PCR. The table shows about 80,000 clones, with roughly 78% occurring only once. The sample taken for sequencing was peripheral blood. The receptors derive from a human donor in a cohort sampled during active COVID-19.

The chain recombines TRBV18 with TRBJ1-2, with D tentatively TRBD1 (5 bases). CDR1 is KGHSH and CDR2 is LQKENI in the germline V gene. CDR3 size: 14 residues. V was shortened by 0 bases and J by 6 bases, with 11 bases between the two germline ends. The CDR3: CASSPPNRNDGYTF. The DNA for the CDR3 is TGTGCCAGCTCACCACCCAACAGGAATGATGGCTACACCTTC.

This clone occurred a few times. The chain links TRBV5-1 to TRBJ2-1; possible D gene TRBD1, 5 bases. The CDR3 has 15 residues. V lost 0 bases to trimming and J lost 1 base, with 8 bases between them. Germline V gives CDR1 SGHRS, CDR2 YFSETQ. CDR3 bases: TGCGCCAGCAGCTTGGCCAAGGGGTCCTACAATGAGCAGTTCTTC. Its translation: CASSLAKGSYNEQFF.

The rearrangement joins TRBV6-5 to TRBJ1-4, with unresolved D. CDR1 is MNHEY and CDR2 is SVGAGI in the germline V gene. Trimming cost V 4 bases and J 4 bases, with 16 bases left between them. The length of the CDR3 is 16 residues. CDR3 protein: CASSSWPAQINEKLFF. CDR3 DNA: TGTGCCAGCAGTTCTTGGCCCGCACAGATTAATGAAAAACTGTTTTTT.

In its sample, this clone was seen a few times. The chain uses TRBV7-6 and TRBJ2-3, with D possibly matching TRBD2 (6 bases). The CDR3 is made up of 15 amino acids. Germline CDR1 and CDR2: SGHVS and FNYEAQ. V lost 0 bases, J lost 6 bases, and 13 bases lay in between. This CDR3 is CASSLADGGVDTQYF. CDR3 coding DNA: TGTGCCAGCAGCTTAGCTGACGGCGGGGTGGATACGCAGTATTTT.

J is TRBJ1-3 and V is TRBV6-5; 7 bases are shared with TRBD1. This CDR3 is built from 15 residues. Germline trimming cut 4 bases from V and 0 bases from J; bases unmatched to any gene: 3. CDR1 and CDR2 (germline): MNHEY, SVGAGI. The CDR3 reads CASSSDRFSGNTIYF. The DNA of the CDR3 is TGTGCCAGCAGTTCGGACAGGTTCTCTGGAAACACCATATATTTT.

The chain uses TRBV13 and TRBJ1-1, with a weak D call TRBD1 (5 bases). There are 15 residues in the CDR3. Between the trimmed V and J ends, which lost 5 bases and 0 bases, there was a span of 13 bases. The V gene's germline CDR1 is PRHDT and CDR2 FYEKMQ (reference sequence). The CDR3 nucleotides are TGTGCCAGCAGCAGGGGCGGGACCATGAACACTGAAGCTTTCTTT. Protein: CASSRGGTMNTEAFF.

The rearrangement links TRBV30 to TRBJ1-1; D is perhaps TRBD1 (5 bases). With 2 bases removed from V and 1 base from J, the gap between germline ends came to 8 bases. Germline V gives CDR1 GTSNPN, CDR2 SVGIG (reference sequence). The CDR3 totals 13 residues. In DNA form, the CDR3 reads TGTGCCTGGAGTAAACAGGAGAACACTGAAGCTTTCTTT. This codes for CAWSKQENTEAFF.

Only one count was recorded for this clone. The chain employs TRBV2 and TRBJ2-7, with D possibly matching TRBD2 (6 bases). Trimming removed 6 bases at V and 6 bases at J, with 9 bases between. The CDR3 length is 11 residues. Looked up from germline, CDR1 is SNHLY and CDR2 is FYNNEI. The CDR3 nucleotides are TGTGCCAGCAGAGTGGAGGGCGAGCAGTACTTC. Translated, it gives CASRVEGEQYF.

This clone was found a few times. The genes are TRBV10-3 and TRBJ1-1; 9 bases fit TRBD1. J gave up 2 bases and V 6 bases, and 10 bases lay outside the gene matches. CDR1 and CDR2 (germline): ENHRY, SYGVKD. The length of the CDR3 is 16 residues. This CDR3 reads CAISPRPGQGNTEAFF. DNA for the CDR3: TGTGCCATCAGCCCCAGACCGGGACAGGGAAACACTGAAGCTTTCTTT.

The chain couples TRBV6-1 to TRBJ2-3, with TRBD2 matching over 10 bases. The CDR3 runs 16 residues. The germline V gene has CDR1 MNHNS and CDR2 SASEGT. V trimming: 3 bases; J trimming: 5 bases; junction bases outside the gene matches: 8. CDR3 loop: CASSDSLAGALDTQYF. DNA for the CDR3: TGTGCCAGCAGTGATTCCCTAGCGGGGGCACTAGATACGCAGTATTTT.

The V call is TRBV5-6, the J call TRBJ1-2; no clear D gene. This CDR3 is 14 amino acids long. Germline V gene sequence: CDR1 SGHDT, CDR2 YYEEEE. Trimming removed 3 bases at V and 4 bases at J, with 13 bases between. The CDR3 sequence: CASSWTSAGYGYTF. CDR3 DNA: TGTGCCAGCAGCTGGACCTCGGCGGGCTATGGCTACACCTTC.

The rearrangement joins TRBV29-1 to TRBJ2-4, with TRBD1 matching over 8 bases. V shed 5 bases and J 8 bases; nucleotides not matched to a gene: 5. The length of the CDR3 is 12 residues. Germline CDR1 reads SQVTM; CDR2 reads ANQGSEA. Here the CDR3 reads CSVIQGDYIQYF. The CDR3 nucleotides are TGCAGCGTTATACAGGGGGACTACATTCAGTACTTC.

The chain uses TRBV7-6 and TRBJ2-1, with TRBD2 identical over 10 bases. Unmatched junction bases numbered 7, after V lost 2 bases and J lost 6 bases. This CDR3 has 16 residues. CDR1 is SGHVS, CDR2 FNYEAQ, per germline. CDR3 residues: CASSLMGLAGANEQFF. In DNA form, the CDR3 reads TGTGCCAGCAGCTTAATGGGTCTAGCGGGGGCCAATGAGCAGTTCTTC. The full variable domain, its missing parts supplied by reference TRBV7-6 and TRBJ2-1, is GAGVSQSPRYKVTKRGQDVALRCDPISGHVSLYWYRQALGQGPEFLTYFNYEAQQDKSGLPNDRFSAERPEGSISTLTIQRTEQRDSAMYRCASSLMGLAGANEQFFGPGTRLTVL.

In this sample, this clone turned up once. V and J are TRBV18 and TRBJ2-7; 10 positions agree with TRBD1. Unmatched junction bases numbered 8, after V lost 5 bases and J lost 4 bases. The CDR3 runs to 15 residues. Germline V lookup: CDR1 KGHSH, CDR2 LQKENI. This chain's CDR3 is CASSATGQGKYEQYF. Written as DNA, the CDR3 is TGTGCCAGCTCAGCGACGGGACAGGGGAAATACGAGCAGTACTTC.

This clone was recorded once. The chain employs TRBV2 and TRBJ2-1; TRBD2 might be the D (5 bases). Germline-derived CDR1 and CDR2 are SNHLY and FYNNEI. V was pared by 10 bases and J by 10 bases, with 17 bases between. This CDR3 has 12 amino acids. The DNA of the CDR3 is TGTGCCAACACAAAACCGGGCGGGGAGCAGTTCTTC. It translates to CANTKPGGEQFF. The whole variable domain, remainder taken from reference TRBV2 and TRBJ2-1, is EPEVTQTPSHQVTQMGQEVILRCVPISNHLYFYWYRQILGQKVEFLVSFYNNEISEKSEIFDDQFSVERPDGSNFTLKIRSTKLEDSAMYFCANTKPGGEQFFGPGTRLTVL.

This chain joins TRBV5-1 and TRBJ1-1, with D perhaps matching TRBD1 (6 bases). This CDR3 region has 16 residues. V was cut by 2 bases and J by 4 bases, with 18 bases left in between. Germline-derived CDR1 and CDR2 are SGHRS and YFSETQ. This CDR3 reads CASSFGVRGAGTEAFF. The CDR3 DNA sequence: TGCGCCAGCAGCTTTGGTGTTCGGGGGGCGGGCACTGAAGCTTTCTTT. Supplemented by reference TRBV5-1 and TRBJ1-1, the full variable domain reads KAGVTQTPRYLIKTRGQQVTLSCSPISGHRSVSWYQQTPGQGLQFLFEYFSETQRNKGNFPGRFSGRQFSNSRSEMNVSTLELGDSALYLCASSFGVRGAGTEAFFGQGTRLTVV.

This clone was detected once. This sequence joins TRBV2 and TRBJ2-2; D perhaps matches TRBD2 (5 bases). The CDR3 contains 15 residues. The V gene lost 7 bases and the J gene lost 0 bases, with 12 bases spanning the gap. Germline values: CDR1 SNHLY, CDR2 FYNNEI. CDR3 bases: TGTGCCAGCACCCGGGATTCAGCGAACACCGGGGAGCTGTTTTTT. Protein: CASTRDSANTGELFF.

The chain carries TRBV6-5 and TRBJ2-3; 10 bases match TRBD2. The germline V gene encodes CDR1 MNHEY and CDR2 SVGAGI. Trimming cost V 2 bases and J 5 bases; bases outside gene matches: 4. CDR3 length equals 15 residues. CDR3 in DNA: TGTGCCAGCAGTTACAGCGGGGGGGCCCAAGATACGCAGTATTTT. Translating it yields CASSYSGGAQDTQYF.

This clone was observed a few times. The V and J genes are TRBV10-3 and TRBJ2-7; possibly TRBD1 for D (5 bases). Germline assignment: CDR1 ENHRY and CDR2 SYGVKD. Trimming cost V 2 bases and J 6 bases, with 14 bases left between them. The CDR3 totals 14 residues. The DNA for the CDR3 is TGTGCCATCAGTGAGAGGGGTCCCTCGGGCGAGCAGTACTTC. It codes for CAISERGPSGEQYF.

The rearrangement uses TRBV2 and TRBJ2-7; D is possibly TRBD1 (6 bases). Between the trimmed V and J ends, which lost 1 base and 2 bases, there was a span of 12 bases. This CDR3 has 15 amino acids. CDR1 SNHLY and CDR2 FYNNEI come from the germline V gene. CDR3 amino acids: CASSEGQVLTYEQYF. DNA for the CDR3: TGTGCCAGCAGTGAAGGACAGGTTCTCACCTACGAGCAGTACTTC.

V gene TRBV27 combines with J gene TRBJ1-6; D is undetermined. Per the germline V gene, CDR1 is MNHEY and CDR2 is SMNVEV (reference sequence). The CDR3 covers 14 residues. V was trimmed by 3 bases and J by 9 bases, leaving 12 bases between them. This CDR3 is CASSFLLLSSPLHF. The CDR3 DNA reads as TGTGCCAGCAGTTTCCTATTACTATCTTCACCCCTCCACTTT.

The rearrangement uses TRBV19 and TRBJ2-3, with a tentative D call TRBD1 (8 bases). CDR1 is LNHDA, CDR2 SQIVND, per germline (reference sequence). V was cut by 9 bases and J by 4 bases, with 26 bases left in between. The CDR3 is made up of 17 amino acids. The CDR3 here is CARTGEVYGRGSDTQYF. CDR3 sequence (DNA): TGTGCCAGGACAGGGGAGGTTTATGGGAGGGGATCAGATACGCAGTATTTT.

This chain uses TRBV5-6 with TRBJ1-5, with D maybe TRBD1 (6 bases). The CDR3 is 15 residues long. V shed 4 bases and J shed 3 bases, with 14 bases lying between them. In germline, CDR1 is SGHDT, CDR2 YYEEEE. CDR3 loop: CASSLQGGVNQPQHF. In DNA form, the CDR3 reads TGTGCCAGCAGCCTCCAAGGGGGAGTCAATCAGCCCCAGCATTTT.

The chain carries TRBV3-1 (or the pseudogene TRBV3-2) and TRBJ2-7; 12 bases align to TRBD2. Germline V gives CDR1 LGHDT, CDR2 YNNKEL (reference sequence). The CDR3 sequence is 15 residues long. Germline trimming cut 5 bases from V and 3 bases from J; bases unmatched to any gene: 5. The CDR3 DNA reads as TGTGCCAGCAGCGCAAGACTAGCGGGGGTCTACGAGCAGTACTTC. It encodes CASSARLAGVYEQYF.

The J gene is TRBJ2-7, the V gene TRBV19; a possible D gene is TRBD2 (5 bases). The CDR3 length is 17 residues. From germline, CDR1 is LNHDA and CDR2 SQIVND (reference sequence). The V end lost 3 bases, the J end lost 0 bases, and 18 bases lay between the germline ends. DNA for the CDR3: TGTGCCAGTAGTATCGAGGGCTTAGAGCAAAGCTCCTACGAGCAGTACTTC. It yields the protein CASSIEGLEQSSYEQYF. The full variable domain, in which reference TRBV19 and TRBJ2-7 provide the parts outside the CDR3, is DGGITQSPKYLFRKEGQNVTLSCEQNLNHDAMYWYRQDPGQGLRLIYYSQIVNDFQKGDIAEGYSVSREKKESFPLTVTSAQKNPTAFYLCASSIEGLEQSSYEQYFGPGTRLTVT.

The chain carries TRBV27 and TRBJ1-6; D is possibly TRBD1 (5 bases). This CDR3 is 16 amino acids long. CDR1 is MNHEY, CDR2 SMNVEV, per germline (reference sequence). Trimming shortened V by 6 bases and J by 8 bases, and 20 bases separated the two germline ends. As DNA, the CDR3 is TGTGCCAGCAGCTTACTAGACCTGGGGGGGGATTCACCCCTCCACTTT. Amino acids: CASSLLDLGGDSPLHF.

This clone was seen a few times. The rearrangement links TRBV7-2 to TRBJ1-5; 8 nucleotides match TRBD1. CDR1 is SGHTA, CDR2 FQGNSA, per germline. The ends lost 5 bases at V and 4 bases at J; junction bases unmatched: 4. There are 14 residues in the CDR3. Written as DNA, the CDR3 is TGTGCCAGCAGCCCCACAGGGGGTAATCAGCCCCAGCATTTT. Translating it yields CASSPTGGNQPQHF. The whole variable domain, filled in from reference TRBV7-2 and TRBJ1-5, reads GAGVSQSPSNKVTEKGKDVELRCDPISGHTALYWYRQSLGQGLEFLIYFQGNSAPDKSGLPSDRFSAERTGGSVSTLTIQRTQQEDSAVYLCASSPTGGNQPQHFGDGTRLSIL.

The rearrangement joins TRBV5-1 to TRBJ1-6; D remains ambiguous. Germline V gene data show CDR1 as SGHRS and CDR2 as YFSETQ. V lost 0 bases and J lost 8, with 15 bases in between. The CDR3 covers 16 residues. DNA for the CDR3: TGCGCCAGCAGCTTGGGTCCAGAGGCACTTGATTCACCCCTCCACTTT. Its translation: CASSLGPEALDSPLHF.

The V and J genes are TRBV20-1 and TRBJ1-3; tentative D call: TRBD1 (5 bases). Trimming stripped 3 bases from V and 4 bases from J, with 13 bases between. The V gene's germline CDR1 is DFQATT and CDR2 SNEGSKA (reference sequence). This CDR3 has 14 residues. CDR3 amino acids: CSASARAFGNTIYF. As DNA, the CDR3 is TGCAGTGCTAGTGCCAGGGCATTCGGAAACACCATATATTTT.

This clone was observed once. V gene TRBV6-5 combines with J gene TRBJ2-7; 9 nucleotides agree with TRBD1. This CDR3 spans 14 amino acids. After removal of 6 bases from V and 7 bases from J, the junction contained 10 bases not matched to a gene. Germline CDR1 is MNHEY and CDR2 is SVGAGI. CDR3 nucleotides: TGTGCCAGCAGGAACGACAGGGGGTTGGGAGAGCAGTACTTC. This translates into CASRNDRGLGEQYF.

The J gene is TRBJ1-5, the V gene TRBV12-3 or TRBV12-4; D gene ambiguous. The CDR3 covers 13 residues. With 7 bases removed from V and 5 bases from J, the gap between germline ends came to 12 bases. The CDR3 protein is CASTLRLDQPQHF. CDR3 in DNA: TGTGCCAGCACCCTGAGACTCGATCAGCCCCAGCATTTT.